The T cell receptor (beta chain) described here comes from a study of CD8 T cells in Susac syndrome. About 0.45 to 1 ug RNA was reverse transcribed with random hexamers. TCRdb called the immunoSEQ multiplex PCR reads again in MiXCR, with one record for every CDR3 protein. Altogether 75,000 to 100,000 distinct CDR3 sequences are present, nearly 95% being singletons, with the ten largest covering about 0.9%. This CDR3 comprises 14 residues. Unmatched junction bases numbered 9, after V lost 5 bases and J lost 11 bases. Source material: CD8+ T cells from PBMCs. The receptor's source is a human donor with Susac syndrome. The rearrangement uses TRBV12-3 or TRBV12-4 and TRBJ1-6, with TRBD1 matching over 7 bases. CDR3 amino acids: CASSETGRGAPLHF. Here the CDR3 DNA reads TGTGCCAGCAGTGAGACAGGGCGCGGCGCACCCCTCCACTTT.